Listed here are 24 T cell receptor beta chains from one sample, sequenced in a study of cytotoxic CD8 clonotypes in ibrutinib-treated CLL. Here immunoSEQ multiplex PCR was the method, and the copy in TCRdb shows in-frame clones only, minus some. This table holds roughly 300,000 clones, roughly four fifths found once. The sample in question was PBMCs, obtained at disease progression, from a patient treated with ibrutinib. These receptors originate from a human donor with chronic lymphocytic leukemia.

The chain couples TRBV7-2 to TRBJ2-4, with TRBD1 matching 7 bases. The CDR3 spans 15 residues. V was clipped by 5 bases and J by 7 bases; unmatched bases: 11. Per the germline V gene, CDR1 is SGHTA and CDR2 is FQGNSA. The CDR3 nucleotides read TGTGCCAGCAGCCCCCAGGGACAGCCTTGGAACATTCAGTACTTC. Translated, it gives CASSPQGQPWNIQYF.

The V call is TRBV4-1, the J call TRBJ2-1; D unclear. This CDR3 region has 13 residues. Trimming cost V 1 base and J 3 bases, with 4 bases left between them. Germline V gene lookup returns CDR1 MGHRA and CDR2 YSYEKL. As DNA, the CDR3 is TGCGCCAGCAGCCAAGCCTTCTACAATGAGCAGTTCTTC. Encoded protein: CASSQAFYNEQFF.

V and J are TRBV27 and TRBJ1-1, with 7 nucleotides matching TRBD1. This CDR3 spans 14 amino acids. J lost 4 bases, V lost 5 bases, and 7 bases had no gene match. The germline V gene encodes CDR1 MNHEY and CDR2 SMNVEV (reference sequence). This chain's CDR3 is CASSPQGTATEAFF. As DNA, the CDR3 is TGTGCCAGCAGTCCACAGGGGACGGCCACTGAAGCTTTCTTT.

The chain has TRBV29-1 and TRBJ2-7, with 7 bases that match TRBD1. Germline V gene lookup returns CDR1 SQVTM and CDR2 ANQGSEA. V shed 4 bases and J 4 bases; nucleotides not matched to a gene: 10. CDR3 length: 14 residues. Written as DNA, the CDR3 is TGCAGCGTTGTGGCTGGGGACAGTTATTACGAGCAGTACTTC. It codes for CSVVAGDSYYEQYF.

This clone came up once. CDR3 nucleotide sequence: TGTGCCAGCAGCCACACTAGCTCGCCCGCCGAGCAGTACTTC. Translation: CASSHTSSPAEQYF. The chain is built from TRBV14 and TRBJ2-7, with D maybe TRBD2 (6 bases). The CDR3 covers 14 residues. Trimming left V 3 bases short and J 6 bases short, with 15 bases between. Germline V gives CDR1 SGHDN, CDR2 FVKESK.

V is TRBV18 and J is TRBJ1-1, with 11 bases identical to TRBD1. The germline CDR1 and CDR2 sequences are KGHSH and LQKENI. V was clipped by 5 bases and J by 5 bases; unmatched bases: 4. CDR3 size: 14 residues. This chain's CDR3 is CASSGQGATTEAFF. In DNA, the CDR3 is TGTGCCAGCTCAGGACAGGGGGCGACGACTGAAGCTTTCTTT.

The chain uses TRBV10-1 and TRBJ2-3; 7 positions match TRBD1. There are 16 residues in the CDR3. CDR1 is WNHNN and CDR2 is SYGVQD in the germline V gene (reference sequence). With 0 bases clipped from V and 0 bases from J, the junction kept 3 bases outside the gene matches. This CDR3 reads CASSESRDSSTDTQYF. CDR3 bases: TGCGCCAGCAGTGAGTCGAGGGACAGTAGCACAGATACGCAGTATTTT.

This clone occurred once. V gene TRBV28 combines with J gene TRBJ2-3; D not resolved. Trimming took 6 bases from V and 2 from J, leaving 6 bases between them. Germline CDR1 and CDR2: MDHEN and SYDVKM. CDR3 length: 12 amino acids. CDR3 in amino acids: CASSEFTDTQYF. CDR3 in DNA: TGTGCCAGCAGCGAATTCACAGATACGCAGTATTTT.

This clone was observed a handful of times. CDR3 bases: TGTGCCAGCAGCAGGTCGGGCGGTGGCTACACCTTC. Residues: CASSRSGGGYTF. The chain joins TRBV7-9 to TRBJ1-2; no firm D call. Trimming left V 5 bases short and J 7 bases short, with 11 bases between. The CDR3 is 12 residues long. CDR1 is SEHNR, CDR2 FQNEAQ, per germline (reference sequence).

This chain links TRBV6-5 with TRBJ2-2, with 8 positions matching TRBD1. The CDR3 has 14 amino acids. The V segment lost 6 bases and the J segment 5 bases; nucleotides outside the gene matches: 5. Germline V gives CDR1 MNHEY, CDR2 SVGAGI. Here the CDR3 DNA reads TGTGCCAGCAGAACGGACAGGGAAACCGGGGAGCTGTTTTTT. Its protein product is CASRTDRETGELFF.

The rearrangement links TRBV19 to TRBJ2-7; possible D gene TRBD2, 6 bases. This CDR3 contains 15 residues. V gave up 1 base and J gave up 0 bases, with 10 bases separating them. Germline values: CDR1 LNHDA, CDR2 SQIVND (reference sequence). CDR3 residues: CASSIGGEASYEQYF. The CDR3 coding sequence is TGTGCCAGTAGTATAGGGGGGGAGGCCTCCTACGAGCAGTACTTC.

The chain employs TRBV29-1 and TRBJ1-2; 11 bases match TRBD1. With 6 bases clipped from V and 0 bases from J, the junction kept 3 bases outside the gene matches. The germline gives CDR1 SQVTM, CDR2 ANQGSEA. The CDR3 consists of 14 residues. CDR3 DNA: TGCAGCGTCCCGGGACAGGGGGCTAACTATGGCTACACCTTC. Its translation: CSVPGQGANYGYTF.

The rearrangement uses TRBV27 and TRBJ2-3; 9 bases fit TRBD1. This CDR3 is 16 amino acids long. Looked up from germline, CDR1 is MNHEY and CDR2 is SMNVEV (reference sequence). V dropped 1 base and J dropped 3; count of bases not matched to a gene: 5. The CDR3 is CASSLFGDRATDTQYF. As DNA, the CDR3 is TGTGCCAGCAGTTTATTCGGGGACAGGGCGACAGATACGCAGTATTTT.

The chain links TRBV5-1 to TRBJ2-2; TRBD1 might be the D (6 bases). The CDR3 spans 15 residues. Germline CDR1 and CDR2: SGHRS and YFSETQ. Trimming stripped 0 bases from V and 4 bases from J, with 10 bases between. The CDR3 spells CASSLAAGATGELFF. The CDR3 nucleotides read TGCGCCAGCAGCTTGGCGGCAGGGGCCACCGGGGAGCTGTTTTTT.

This chain joins TRBV25-1 and TRBJ2-2; the match to TRBD2 covers 8 bases. Losses at the gene ends were 5 bases for V and 6 bases for J; bases not matched to a gene: 8. The CDR3 sequence is 15 residues long. Germline assignment: CDR1 MGHDK and CDR2 SYGVNS. CDR3 DNA sequence: TGTGCCAGCAGTTTCGGACTAGCATCTGCCGGGGAGCTGTTTTTT. It encodes CASSFGLASAGELFF.

This chain connects TRBV9 to TRBJ1-2; D remains unclear. Per the germline V gene, CDR1 is SGDLS and CDR2 is YYNGEE. V lost 4 bases and J 5 bases, leaving 9 bases between the germline ends. The CDR3 is 12 amino acids. The CDR3 here is CASSPPGYGYTF. In DNA, the CDR3 is TGTGCCAGCAGCCCCCCCGGGTATGGCTACACCTTC.

This chain connects TRBV29-1 to TRBJ2-2; D gene ambiguous. The CDR3 is made up of 14 amino acids. Trimming took off 5 bases at V and 3 bases at J, with 13 bases between the two ends. Germline CDR1 reads SQVTM; CDR2 reads ANQGSEA. The CDR3 DNA reads as TGCAGCGTTAAGTCAGAGGAAGACACCGGGGAGCTGTTTTTT. This codes for CSVKSEEDTGELFF.

The V call is TRBV9, the J call TRBJ2-1; maybe TRBD2 (5 bases). Germline V gene lookup returns CDR1 SGDLS and CDR2 YYNGEE. The CDR3 has 16 residues. V was cut by 3 bases and J by 5 bases, with 18 bases left in between. CDR3 bases: TGTGCCAGCAGCGCACAAAGCGGCATGGGTAACAATGAGCAGTTCTTC. It encodes CASSAQSGMGNNEQFF. The full variable domain, rest sourced from reference TRBV9 and TRBJ2-1, is DSGVTQTPKHLITATGQRVTLRCSPRSGDLSVYWYQQSLDQGLQFLIQYYNGEERAKGNILERFSAQQFPDLHSELNLSSLELGDSALYFCASSAQSGMGNNEQFFGPGTRLTVL.

The gene calls are TRBV7-6 and TRBJ2-1; TRBD1 agrees at 7 bases. Germline CDR1 reads SGHVS; CDR2 reads FNYEAQ. The CDR3 loop spans 15 amino acids. V dropped 8 bases and J dropped 4; count of bases not matched to a gene: 11. CDR3 region: CASARRGPPYNEQFF. The CDR3 nucleotides are TGTGCCAGCGCCCGAAGGGGGCCCCCTTACAATGAGCAGTTCTTC. The whole variable domain, remainder taken from reference TRBV7-6 and TRBJ2-1, is GAGVSQSPRYKVTKRGQDVALRCDPISGHVSLYWYRQALGQGPEFLTYFNYEAQQDKSGLPNDRFSAERPEGSISTLTIQRTEQRDSAMYRCASARRGPPYNEQFFGPGTRLTVL.

V gene TRBV7-6 combines with J gene TRBJ2-7, with D perhaps matching TRBD1 (6 bases). Germline CDR1 SGHVS, CDR2 FNYEAQ. This CDR3 contains 15 residues. The ends were cut back, 1 base at V and 2 bases at J, with 12 bases in the middle. CDR3 sequence (DNA): TGTGCCAGCAGCTTAGGGACAGCCGGTACCTACGAGCAGTACTTC. Encoded protein: CASSLGTAGTYEQYF.

The chain employs TRBV29-1 and TRBJ2-7; the match to TRBD1 covers 11 bases. CDR3 length equals 15 residues. Trimming took 3 bases from V and 2 from J; bases not matched to a gene: 6. Germline V gives CDR1 SQVTM, CDR2 ANQGSEA. In DNA, the CDR3 is TGCAGCGTTGAGGCGCGGGGACAGGGGGCCTACGAGCAGTACTTC. It specifies CSVEARGQGAYEQYF.

CDR3 sequence reads: CASSVGGGRSYEQYF. The CDR3 nucleotides read TGTGCCAGCAGCGTAGGAGGCGGGAGGTCGTACGAGCAGTACTTC. This chain links TRBV9 with TRBJ2-7; 8 bases match TRBD2. The CDR3 runs to 15 residues. The V gene's germline CDR1 is SGDLS and CDR2 YYNGEE. V trimming: 0 bases; J trimming: 4 bases; junction bases outside the gene matches: 6.

The chain joins TRBV5-1 to TRBJ2-2; 8 nucleotides align to TRBD1. J was trimmed by 5 bases and V by 2 bases; bases with no gene match: 11. The CDR3 sequence is 17 residues long. The germline V gene has CDR1 SGHRS and CDR2 YFSETQ. The CDR3, as DNA: TGCGCCAGCAGCTTTCTGACAGGGGACCGGGGGACCGGGGAGCTGTTTTTT. This gives the protein CASSFLTGDRGTGELFF.

This rearrangement joins TRBV27 to TRBJ2-7, with 7 bases that match TRBD2. CDR3 length: 14 amino acids. The J segment lost 5 bases and the V segment lost 8 bases, leaving 12 bases of the junction unmatched. CDR1 and CDR2 from the germline V gene are MNHEY and SMNVEV (reference sequence). The CDR3 spells CASRPPGRAHEQYF. In DNA, the CDR3 is TGTGCCAGCCGCCCCCCAGGGAGGGCCCACGAGCAGTACTTC.